This T cell receptor (beta chain) was observed in a study of shared clonotypes between healthy human individuals. General observations from the study: Owing to a small donor count, the genetic and exposure-history diversity represented was limited.

For this clone: Its antigen is not known. This sequence is one base from a far larger clone and is likely a read error. Other DNA sequences in this specimen translate into the identical CDR3.

Germline CDR1 reads MNHNS; CDR2 reads SASEGT. CDR3 length equals 16 residues. The V gene lost 2 bases and the J gene lost 0 bases, with 8 bases spanning the gap. DNA from unsorted PBMC was sequenced on ten immunoSEQ deep assay plates. Produced via immunoSEQ multiplex PCR; TCRdb's table is partial and in-frame only. The data show some 490,000 clones, about 84% seen once. The genes are TRBV6-1 and TRBJ2-6; D is ambiguous. The TCR was taken from a woman aged 35 to 49 in good health. Some clones in this sample may be carry-over from other donors' samples. The sample comprised PBMCs. DNA of the CDR3: TGTGCCAGCAGTGAATTGGGCTTCTCTGGGGCCAACGTCCTGACTTTC. As protein: CASSELGFSGANVLTF.